This T cell receptor beta chain came from a study of early T cells in non-severe SARS-CoV-2 infection. Study background: Unsorted whole blood bulk RNA was sequenced, with unpaired chains.

This clonotype was seen many times. CDR1 DFQATT and CDR2 SNEGSKA come from the germline V gene (reference sequence). The CDR3 has 11 residues. V lost 6 bases and J 0 bases, leaving 5 bases between the germline ends. TCRdb reprocessed the 5' RACE reads via MiXCR and lists one record per CDR3 protein. The profile shows 20,000 to 30,000 distinct CDR3 sequences, around 4.2% of them singletons. The specimen sequenced was whole blood. This sequence joins TRBV20-1 and TRBJ1-1; D uncertain. The receptor's source is an adult who was a healthcare worker with PCR-confirmed SARS-CoV-2 infection or an uninfected control (not recorded which). In DNA form, the CDR3 reads TGCAGTGCCCGAATGAACACTGAAGCTTTCTTT. Translated, it gives CSARMNTEAFF.